Given below is one T cell receptor beta chain in context. Authors' methods: Cell counts per sample came from amplifying reference gene primers. The data were produced by immunoSEQ multiplex PCR, yet TCRdb's version contains in-frame clones alone and is incomplete. That table gives V, J and clone size, and the DNA gave D and trimming. The data show 250,000 to 300,000 clones, around nine tenths seen once. The data were taken from a study of blood T cell repertoires in COVID-19. In the study overall: Samples of COVID-19 (acute and convalescent) were obtained from the United States, Italy and Spain. The cDNA or gDNA used as material had been derived from T cells, B-cell-depleted T cells, or PBMCs.

The CDR3 is 15 amino acids. The V gene's germline CDR1 is MNHEY and CDR2 SVGAGI. The germline V and J ends were trimmed by 6 bases and 6 bases, with 18 bases remaining between them. The specimen sequenced was peripheral blood. The rearrangement joins TRBV6-5 to TRBJ2-1, with D possibly matching TRBD2 (5 bases). The clonotype originates from a woman aged 60-75 years with acute or convalescent COVID-19. Here the CDR3 reads CASSRRVRGRNEQFF. CDR3 nucleotides: TGTGCCAGCAGCCGCCGAGTCCGGGGTCGCAATGAGCAGTTCTTC.